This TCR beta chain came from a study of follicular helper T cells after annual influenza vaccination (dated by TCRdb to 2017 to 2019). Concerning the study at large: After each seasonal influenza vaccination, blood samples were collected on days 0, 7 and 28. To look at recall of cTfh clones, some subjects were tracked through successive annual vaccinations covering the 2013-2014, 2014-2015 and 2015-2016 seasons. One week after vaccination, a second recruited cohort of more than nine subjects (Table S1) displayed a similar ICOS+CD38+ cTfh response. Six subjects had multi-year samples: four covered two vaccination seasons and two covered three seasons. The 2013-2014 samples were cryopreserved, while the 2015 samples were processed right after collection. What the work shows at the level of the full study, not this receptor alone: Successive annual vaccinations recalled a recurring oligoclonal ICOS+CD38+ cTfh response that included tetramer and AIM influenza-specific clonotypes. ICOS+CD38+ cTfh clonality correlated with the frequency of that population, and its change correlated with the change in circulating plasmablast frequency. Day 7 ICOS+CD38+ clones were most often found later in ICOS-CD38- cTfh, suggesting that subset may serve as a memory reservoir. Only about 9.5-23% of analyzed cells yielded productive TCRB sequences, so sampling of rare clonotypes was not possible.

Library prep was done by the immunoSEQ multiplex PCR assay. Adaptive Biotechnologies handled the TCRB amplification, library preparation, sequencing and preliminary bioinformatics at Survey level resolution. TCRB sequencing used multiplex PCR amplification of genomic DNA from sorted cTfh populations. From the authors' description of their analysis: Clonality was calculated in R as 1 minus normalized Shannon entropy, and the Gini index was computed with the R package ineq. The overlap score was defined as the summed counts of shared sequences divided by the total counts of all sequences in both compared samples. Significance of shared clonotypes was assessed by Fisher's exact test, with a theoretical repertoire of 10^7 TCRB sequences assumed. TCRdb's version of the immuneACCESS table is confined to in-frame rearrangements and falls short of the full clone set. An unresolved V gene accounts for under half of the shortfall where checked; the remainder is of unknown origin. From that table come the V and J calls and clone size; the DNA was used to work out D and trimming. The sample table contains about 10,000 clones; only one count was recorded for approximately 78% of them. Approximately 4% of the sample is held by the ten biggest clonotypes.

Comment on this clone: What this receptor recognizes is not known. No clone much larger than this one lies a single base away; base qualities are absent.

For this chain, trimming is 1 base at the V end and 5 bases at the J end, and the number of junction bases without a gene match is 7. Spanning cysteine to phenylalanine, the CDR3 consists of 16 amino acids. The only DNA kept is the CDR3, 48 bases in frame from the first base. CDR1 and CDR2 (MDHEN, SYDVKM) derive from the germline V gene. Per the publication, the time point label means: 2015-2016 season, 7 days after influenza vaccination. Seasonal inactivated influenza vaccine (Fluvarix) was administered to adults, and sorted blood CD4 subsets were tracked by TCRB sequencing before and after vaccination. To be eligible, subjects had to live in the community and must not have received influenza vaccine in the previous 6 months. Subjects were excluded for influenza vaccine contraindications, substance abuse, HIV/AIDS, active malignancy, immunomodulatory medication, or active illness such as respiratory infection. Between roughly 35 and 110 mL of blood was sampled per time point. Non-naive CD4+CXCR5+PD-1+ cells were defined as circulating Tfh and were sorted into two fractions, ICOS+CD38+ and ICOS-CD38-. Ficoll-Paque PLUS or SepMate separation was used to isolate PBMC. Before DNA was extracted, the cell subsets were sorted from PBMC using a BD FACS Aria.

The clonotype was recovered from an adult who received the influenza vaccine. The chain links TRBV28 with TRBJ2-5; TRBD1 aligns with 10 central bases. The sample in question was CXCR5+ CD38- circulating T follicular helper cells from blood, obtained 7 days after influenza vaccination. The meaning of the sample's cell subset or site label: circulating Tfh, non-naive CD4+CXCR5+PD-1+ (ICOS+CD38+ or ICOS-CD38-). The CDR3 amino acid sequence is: CASSLSTGTGDETQYF. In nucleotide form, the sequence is TGTGCCAGCAGTTTATCGACCGGGACAGGGGACGAGACCCAGTACTTC.